This T cell receptor (beta chain) was observed in a study of blood T cells in healthy people across ages. In each sample, at least 6 million PBMCs were isolated. Germline V CDR1 and CDR2: MNHEY, SMNVEV (reference sequence). The V end was cut by 5 bases, the J end by 0 bases, with 8 bases between. This CDR3 comprises 15 residues. Next came a second PCR, run for roughly 6 to 11 cycles, which used a sample-barcoded 5' primer along with a J-beta primer mix. TCRdb fed the 5' RACE reads into MiXCR, producing one record per CDR3 protein. Of some 900,000 distinct CDR3 sequences listed, about 48% are singletons. This clonotype was found a few times.

The V and J genes are TRBV27 and TRBJ2-6, with D unclear. Material: blood. The sequence came from a young man in good health. CDR3: CASSPRPSGANVLTF. The DNA of the CDR3 is TGTGCCAGCAGTCCCAGGCCCTCTGGGGCCAACGTCCTGACTTTC.